This paragraph covers one TCR beta chain sequence. These data belong to a study of blood T cell repertoires in COVID-19. Study information: Acute-phase and convalescent COVID-19 samples originated in the United States, Italy and Spain. Nucleic acid was either cDNA or gDNA, and it came from T cells, B-cell-depleted T cells, or PBMCs.

Study processing details: Reference gene primer amplification in the assay estimated nucleated cell counts. Assay used: immunoSEQ multiplex PCR; TCRdb lists only in-frame clones, some missing. V, J and clone size are taken as reported in that table, and D and trimming were inferred from the DNA itself. The table lists around 250,000 clones, 65% to 85% of them singletons. The germline gives CDR1 SGHKS, CDR2 YYEKEE (reference sequence). The junction had 2 bases not matched to a gene; V was cut back by 0 bases and J by 0 bases. The CDR3 extends over 17 amino acids. V gene TRBV5-5 combines with J gene TRBJ2-2; 10 bases are shared with TRBD2. The receptor's source is a man in his fifties with active or convalescent COVID-19. Sequenced: peripheral blood. The CDR3 here is CASSLELAGANTGELFF. The CDR3 DNA reads as TGTGCCAGCAGCTTGGAGCTAGCGGGGGCGAACACCGGGGAGCTGTTTTTT.